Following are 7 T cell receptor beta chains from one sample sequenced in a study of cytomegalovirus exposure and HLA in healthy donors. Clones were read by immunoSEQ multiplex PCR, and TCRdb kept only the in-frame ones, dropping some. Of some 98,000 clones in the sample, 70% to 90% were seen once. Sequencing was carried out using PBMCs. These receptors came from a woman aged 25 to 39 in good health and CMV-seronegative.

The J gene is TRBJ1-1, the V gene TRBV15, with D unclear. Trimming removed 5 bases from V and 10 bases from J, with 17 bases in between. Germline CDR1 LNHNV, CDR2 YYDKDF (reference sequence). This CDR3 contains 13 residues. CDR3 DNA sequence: TGTGCCACCAGCCCGTCCGCCCGGCGGGGAGCTTTCTTT. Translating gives CATSPSARRGAFF.

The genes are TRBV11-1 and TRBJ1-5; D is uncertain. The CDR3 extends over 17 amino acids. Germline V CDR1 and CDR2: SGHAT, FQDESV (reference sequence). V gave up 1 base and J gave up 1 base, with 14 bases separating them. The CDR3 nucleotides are TGTGCCAGCAGCTTAGGGTGGGCTCCCACGAGCAATCAGCCCCAGCATTTT. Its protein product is CASSLGWAPTSNQPQHF. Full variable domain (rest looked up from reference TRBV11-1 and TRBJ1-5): EAEVAQSPRYKITEKSQAVAFWCDPISGHATLYWYRQILGQGPELLVQFQDESVVDDSQLPKDRFSAERLKGVDSTLKIQPAELGDSAMYLCASSLGWAPTSNQPQHFGDGTRLSIL.

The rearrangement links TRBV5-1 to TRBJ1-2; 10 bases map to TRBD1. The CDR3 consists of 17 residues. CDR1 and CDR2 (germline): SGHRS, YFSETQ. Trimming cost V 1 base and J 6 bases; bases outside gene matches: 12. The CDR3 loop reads CASSLLTGGAESHGYTF. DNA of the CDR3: TGCGCCAGCAGCTTGTTGACAGGGGGCGCCGAATCTCATGGCTACACCTTC.

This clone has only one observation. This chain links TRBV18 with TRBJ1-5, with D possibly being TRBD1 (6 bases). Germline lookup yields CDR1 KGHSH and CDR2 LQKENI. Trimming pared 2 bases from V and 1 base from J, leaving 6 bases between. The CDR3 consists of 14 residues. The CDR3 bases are TGTGCCAGCTCACCAGGACAGAGCAATCAGCCCCAGCATTTT. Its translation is CASSPGQSNQPQHF.

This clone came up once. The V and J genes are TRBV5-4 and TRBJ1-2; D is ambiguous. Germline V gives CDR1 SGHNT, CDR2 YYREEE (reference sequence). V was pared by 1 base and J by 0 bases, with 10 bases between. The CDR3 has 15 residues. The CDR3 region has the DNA TGTGCCAGCAGCTTGATGGGCGTACCTAACTATGGCTACACCTTC. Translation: CASSLMGVPNYGYTF. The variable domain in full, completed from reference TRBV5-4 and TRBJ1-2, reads ETGVTQSPTHLIKTRGQQVTLRCSSQSGHNTVSWYQQALGQGPQFIFQYYREEENGRGNFPPRFSGLQFPNYSSELNVNALELDDSALYLCASSLMGVPNYGYTFGSGTRLTVV.

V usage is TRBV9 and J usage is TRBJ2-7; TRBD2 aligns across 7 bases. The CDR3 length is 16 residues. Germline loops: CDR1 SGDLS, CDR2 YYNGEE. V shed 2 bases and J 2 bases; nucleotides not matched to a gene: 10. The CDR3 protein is CASSVGLGSMTYEQYF. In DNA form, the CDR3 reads TGTGCCAGCAGCGTCGGACTAGGAAGTATGACCTACGAGCAGTACTTC.

The CDR3 region is CASSEGNTEAFF. The CDR3 DNA follows: TGTGCCAGCAGCGAGGGGAACACTGAAGCTTTCTTT. The genes are TRBV27 and TRBJ1-1; D call uncertain. Trimming removed 6 bases at V and 1 base at J, with 6 bases between. Germline CDR1 is MNHEY and CDR2 is SMNVEV (reference sequence). The CDR3 is made up of 12 amino acids.